This T cell receptor (beta chain) was sequenced for a study of T cells in Graves' hyperthyroidism and ophthalmopathy. The wider study: Once the initial diagnosis was made, peripheral blood was obtained before any treatment. Notes on the study in general: Onset of ophthalmopathy came a median 6.5 months after the model predicted it. Most thyroid clonotypes expanded above 0.001 were also detected in blood.

Amplified regions were TCR beta CDR3 sequences from RNA transcripts. The HTBI set primed first-round TCR CDR3 RT-PCR. MiXCR was run by TCRdb on the multiplex PCR reads, yielding one entry per CDR3 protein. The repertoire holds 370,000 or so distinct CDR3 sequences, with roughly 25% as singletons. The CDR3 is 12 amino acids. V lost 2 bases, J lost 14 bases, and 14 bases lay in between. CDR1 and CDR2 from the germline V gene are MDHEN and SYDVKM. This clonotype was seen a few times. As yet, its antigen is unknown. Material for sequencing was blood. This sequence was found in a man in his forties or fifties with Graves' hyperthyroidism. The chain has TRBV28 and TRBJ2-3; D ambiguous. For the CDR3, the DNA is TGTGCCAGCAGTTTAACTGGCAGGCTGCTGTATTTT. It yields the protein CASSLTGRLLYF. The complete variable domain, with remaining parts taken from reference TRBV28 and TRBJ2-3, reads DVKVTQSSRYLVKRTGEKVFLECVQDMDHENMFWYRQDPGLGLRLIYFSYDVKMKEKGDIPEGYSVSREKKERFSLILESASTNQTSMYLCASSLTGRLLYFGPGTRLTVL.